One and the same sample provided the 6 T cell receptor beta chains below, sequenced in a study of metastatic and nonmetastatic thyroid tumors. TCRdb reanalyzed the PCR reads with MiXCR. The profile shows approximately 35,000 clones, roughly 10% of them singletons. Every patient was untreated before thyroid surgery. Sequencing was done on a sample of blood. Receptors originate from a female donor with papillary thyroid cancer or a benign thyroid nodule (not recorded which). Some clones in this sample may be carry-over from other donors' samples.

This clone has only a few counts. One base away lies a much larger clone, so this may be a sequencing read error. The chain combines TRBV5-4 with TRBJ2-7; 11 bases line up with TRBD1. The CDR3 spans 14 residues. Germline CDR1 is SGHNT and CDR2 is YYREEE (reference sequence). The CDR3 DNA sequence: TGTGCCGGCAGCCCTGGACAGGGGGCTTACGAGCAGTACTTC. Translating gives CAGSPGQGAYEQYF.

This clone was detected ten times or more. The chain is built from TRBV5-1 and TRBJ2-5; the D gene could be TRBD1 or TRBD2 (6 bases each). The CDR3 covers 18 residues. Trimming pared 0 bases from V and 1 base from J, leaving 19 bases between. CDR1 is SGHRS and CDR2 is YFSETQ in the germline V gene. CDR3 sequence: CASSLALGGRGVQETQYF. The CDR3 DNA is TGCGCCAGCAGCTTGGCCTTAGGGGGGAGAGGAGTCCAAGAGACCCAGTACTTC.

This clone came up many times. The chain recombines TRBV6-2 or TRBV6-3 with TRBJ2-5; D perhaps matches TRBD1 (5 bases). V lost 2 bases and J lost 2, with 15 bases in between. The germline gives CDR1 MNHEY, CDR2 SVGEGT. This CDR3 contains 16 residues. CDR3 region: CASSYGSGRQQETQYF. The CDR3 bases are TGTGCCAGCAGTTACGGCTCCGGCAGACAGCAAGAGACCCAGTACTTC.

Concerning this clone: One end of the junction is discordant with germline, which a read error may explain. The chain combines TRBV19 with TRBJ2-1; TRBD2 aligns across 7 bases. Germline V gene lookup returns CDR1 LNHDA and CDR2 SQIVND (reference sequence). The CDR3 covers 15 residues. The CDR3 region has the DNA TGTGCCTGTAGGGGAGGGCACTGGTATTACAATGAGCAGTTCTTC. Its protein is CACRGGHWYYNEQFF. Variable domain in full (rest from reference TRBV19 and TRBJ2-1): DGGITQSPKYLFRKEGQNVTLSCEQNLNHDAMYWYRQDPGQGLRLIYYSQIVNDFQKGDIAEGYSVSREKKESFPLTVTSAQKNPTAFYLCACRGGHWYYNEQFFGPGTRLTVL.

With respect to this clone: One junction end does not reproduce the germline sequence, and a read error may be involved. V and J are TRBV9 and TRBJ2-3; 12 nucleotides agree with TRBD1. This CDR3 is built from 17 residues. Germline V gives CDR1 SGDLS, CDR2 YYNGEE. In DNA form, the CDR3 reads TGTGCCAGCAGCGCCCGAGGGGGACAGGGGGCCGCAGATGCGCAGTATTTT. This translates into CASSARGGQGAADAQYF.

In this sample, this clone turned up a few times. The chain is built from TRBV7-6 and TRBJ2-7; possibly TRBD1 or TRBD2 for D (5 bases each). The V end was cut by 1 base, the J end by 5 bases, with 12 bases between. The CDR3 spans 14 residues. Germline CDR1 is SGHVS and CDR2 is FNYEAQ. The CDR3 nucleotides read TGTGCCAGCAGCTTAGAGGCAGGGACCCACGAGCAGTACTTC. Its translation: CASSLEAGTHEQYF.